The TCR beta chain under discussion was sequenced for a study of T cells after yellow fever vaccination. The overall study: Fractions containing few cells were prepared with SMART-Seq v4 Ultra Low Input.

Overall study results and limits: Abundant clonotypes (contaminants from the bulk population) could be present in FACS-sorted repertoires.

On this clonotype: The target antigen is unknown.

The germline CDR1 and CDR2 sequences are MNHNS and SASEGT. CDR3 length: 16 residues. With 6 bases removed from V and 0 bases from J, the gap between germline ends came to 14 bases. TCRdb processed the 5' RACE reads anew with MiXCR; each CDR3 protein has one entry. The table includes around 590,000 distinct CDR3 sequences, approximately 13% detected once. The receptor was isolated from a man aged 25-45 years who received the YFV17D yellow fever vaccine. The gene calls are TRBV6-1 and TRBJ2-2; a possible D gene is TRBD1 (6 bases). Sample: PBMCs, taken on the day of the yellow fever booster vaccination. The CDR3 DNA is TGTGCCAGCAGCCATTTCAGGGGAACGAACACCGGGGAGCTGTTTTTT. Its protein product is CASSHFRGTNTGELFF.